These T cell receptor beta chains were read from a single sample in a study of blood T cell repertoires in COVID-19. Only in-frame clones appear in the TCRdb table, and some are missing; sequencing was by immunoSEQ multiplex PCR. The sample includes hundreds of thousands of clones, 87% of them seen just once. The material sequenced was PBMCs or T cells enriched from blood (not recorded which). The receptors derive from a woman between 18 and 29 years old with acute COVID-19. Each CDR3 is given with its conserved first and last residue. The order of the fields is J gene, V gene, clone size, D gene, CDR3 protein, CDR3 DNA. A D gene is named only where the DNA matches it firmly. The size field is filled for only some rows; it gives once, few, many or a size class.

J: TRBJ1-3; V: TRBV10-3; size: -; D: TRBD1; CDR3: CAISDPWDRSGNTIYF; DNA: TGTGCCATCAGTGATCCTTGGGACAGATCTGGAAACACCATATATTTT
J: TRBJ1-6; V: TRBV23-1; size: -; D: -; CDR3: CASERTVNSPLHF; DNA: TGCGCCAGCGAGAGGACAGTCAATTCACCCCTCCACTTT
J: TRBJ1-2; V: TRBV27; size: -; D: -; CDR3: CASSLTGRRGYTF; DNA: TGTGCCAGCAGTCTTACAGGGCGGCGCGGCTACACCTTC
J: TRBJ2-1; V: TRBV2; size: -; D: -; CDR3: CASSDPELQFF; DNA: TGTGCCAGCAGTGACCCCGAACTTCAGTTCTTC
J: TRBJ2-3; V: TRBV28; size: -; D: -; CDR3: CASSSAGFTDTQYF; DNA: TGTGCCAGCAGCTCCGCAGGGTTCACAGATACGCAGTATTTT
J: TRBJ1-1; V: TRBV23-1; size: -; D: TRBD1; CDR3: CAGGIDRGNTEAFF; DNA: TGCGCCGGAGGAATAGACAGGGGAAACACTGAAGCTTTCTTT
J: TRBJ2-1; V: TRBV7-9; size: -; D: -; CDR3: CASLGSSYNEQFF; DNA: TGTGCCAGCCTTGGGAGCTCCTACAATGAGCAGTTCTTC
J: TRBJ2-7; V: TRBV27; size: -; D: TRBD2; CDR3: CASSSPSGRRDYEQYF; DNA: TGTGCCAGCAGTTCTCCTAGCGGGAGGAGAGACTACGAGCAGTACTTC
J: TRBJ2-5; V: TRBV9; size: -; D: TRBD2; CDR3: CASSVLGGRRETQYF; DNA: TGTGCCAGCAGCGTATTAGGCGGGAGGCGGGAGACCCAGTACTTC
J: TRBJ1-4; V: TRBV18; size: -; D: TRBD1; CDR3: CASSPLGTGDEKLFF; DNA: TGTGCCAGCTCACCACTCGGGACAGGGGATGAAAAACTGTTTTTT
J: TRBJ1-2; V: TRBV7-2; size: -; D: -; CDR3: CASSLVWADRSAPGYTF; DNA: TGTGCCAGCAGCTTAGTCTGGGCAGACCGCTCAGCCCCTGGCTACACCTTC
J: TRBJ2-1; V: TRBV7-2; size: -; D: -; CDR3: CASSRTNNKNEQFF; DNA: TGTGCCAGCAGCCGGACAAACAACAAGAATGAGCAGTTCTTC
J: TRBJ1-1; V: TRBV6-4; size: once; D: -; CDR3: CASSAMGGGLTEAFF; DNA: TGTGCCAGCAGTGCCATGGGGGGGGGCCTCACTGAAGCTTTCTTT
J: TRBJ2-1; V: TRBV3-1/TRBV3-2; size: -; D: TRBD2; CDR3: CASSQGPSGNVEQFF; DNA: TGTGCCAGCAGCCAAGGGCCTAGCGGGAACGTTGAGCAGTTCTTC
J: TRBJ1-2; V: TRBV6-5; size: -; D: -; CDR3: CASSPNVVAYGYTF; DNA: TGTGCCAGCAGTCCGAACGTCGTGGCTTATGGCTACACCTTC
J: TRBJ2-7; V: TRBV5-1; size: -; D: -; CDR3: CASSLGGFGYEQYF; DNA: TGCGCCAGCAGCTTGGGAGGTTTTGGGTACGAGCAGTACTTC
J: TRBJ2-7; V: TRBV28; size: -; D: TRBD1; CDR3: CASRPGTGGPYEQYF; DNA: TGTGCCAGCAGACCTGGGACAGGGGGCCCCTACGAGCAGTACTTC
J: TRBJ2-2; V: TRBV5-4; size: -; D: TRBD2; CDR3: CASSLAGLEAGELFF; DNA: TGTGCCAGCAGCTTGGCAGGACTAGAAGCCGGGGAGCTGTTTTTT
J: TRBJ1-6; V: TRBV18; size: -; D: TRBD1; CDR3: CASSPDRVGSPLHF; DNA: TGTGCCAGCTCACCAGACAGGGTAGGCTCACCCCTCCACTTT
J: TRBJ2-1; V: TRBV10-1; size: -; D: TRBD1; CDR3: CASTQAGGDDEQFF; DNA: TGCGCCAGCACTCAAGCAGGGGGAGATGATGAGCAGTTCTTC
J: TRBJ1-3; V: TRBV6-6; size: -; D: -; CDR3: CASSPENPGHSSGNTIYF; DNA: TGTGCCAGCAGTCCAGAAAATCCGGGACATAGCTCTGGAAACACCATATATTTT
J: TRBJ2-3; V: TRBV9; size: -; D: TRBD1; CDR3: CASSLRTGLSTDTQYF; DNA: TGTGCCAGCAGCCTTCGGACAGGGCTTAGCACAGATACGCAGTATTTT
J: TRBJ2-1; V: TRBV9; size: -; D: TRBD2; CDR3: CASSHSTSPTYNEQFF; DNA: TGTGCCAGCAGCCATTCGACTAGCCCTACCTACAATGAGCAGTTCTTC
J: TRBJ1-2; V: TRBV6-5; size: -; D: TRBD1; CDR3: CASRVVQGDGYTF; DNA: TGTGCCAGCAGGGTAGTACAGGGGGATGGCTACACCTTC
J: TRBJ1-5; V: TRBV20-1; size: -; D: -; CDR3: CSASSGGSQPQHF; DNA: TGCAGTGCTAGTTCTGGTGGGAGTCAGCCCCAGCATTTT
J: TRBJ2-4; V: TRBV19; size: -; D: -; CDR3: CASSVQGYKNIQYF; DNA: TGTGCCAGTAGTGTACAGGGTTACAAAAACATTCAGTACTTC
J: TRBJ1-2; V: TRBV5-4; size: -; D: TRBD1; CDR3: CASSFDRVYDYTF; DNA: TGTGCCAGCAGCTTTGACAGGGTATATGACTACACCTTC
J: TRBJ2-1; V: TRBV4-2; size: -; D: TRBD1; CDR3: CASSQEQTGGQNEQFF; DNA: TGTGCCAGCAGCCAAGAACAGACAGGGGGACAAAATGAGCAGTTCTTC
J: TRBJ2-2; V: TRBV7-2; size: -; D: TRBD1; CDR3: CASSLGDSINTGELFF; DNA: TGTGCCAGCAGCTTGGGGGACAGTATAAACACCGGGGAGCTGTTTTTT
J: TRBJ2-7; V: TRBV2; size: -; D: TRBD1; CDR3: CATSDRGGNEQYF; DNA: TGTGCCACTTCGGACAGGGGAGGGAACGAGCAGTACTTC
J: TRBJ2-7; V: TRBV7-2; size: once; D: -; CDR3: CASSAPTGFEQYF; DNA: TGTGCCAGCAGCGCCCCAACAGGGTTCGAGCAGTACTTC
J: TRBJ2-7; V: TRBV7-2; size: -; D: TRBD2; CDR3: CASSLAGGNSYEQYF; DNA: TGTGCCAGCAGCTTAGCGGGAGGGAACTCCTACGAGCAGTACTTC
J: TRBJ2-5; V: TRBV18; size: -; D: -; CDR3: CASSRDRFQETQYF; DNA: TGTGCCAGCTCACGCGACAGATTCCAAGAGACCCAGTACTTC
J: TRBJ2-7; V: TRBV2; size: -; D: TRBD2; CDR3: CASRPQRGPYEQYF; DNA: TGTGCCAGCCGACCCCAGCGGGGACCCTACGAGCAGTACTTC
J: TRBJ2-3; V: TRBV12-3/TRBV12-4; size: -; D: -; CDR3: CASRGGQFDTQYF; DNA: TGTGCCAGCAGGGGGGGGCAGTTCGATACGCAGTATTTT
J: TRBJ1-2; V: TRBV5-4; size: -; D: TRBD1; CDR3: CASSLSGQGRDGYTF; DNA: TGTGCCAGCAGCCTTTCCGGACAGGGAAGGGATGGCTACACCTTC
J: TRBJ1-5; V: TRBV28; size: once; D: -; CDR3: CASSQGTRQPQHF; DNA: TGTGCCAGCAGTCAGGGGACACGACAGCCCCAGCATTTT
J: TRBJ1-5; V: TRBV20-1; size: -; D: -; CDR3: CSASGRNDQPQHF; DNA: TGCAGTGCTAGTGGGAGGAATGATCAGCCCCAGCATTTT
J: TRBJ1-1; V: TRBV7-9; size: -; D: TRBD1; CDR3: CASSLGFDRGTEAFF; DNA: TGTGCCAGCAGCTTAGGGTTCGACAGGGGGACTGAAGCTTTCTTT
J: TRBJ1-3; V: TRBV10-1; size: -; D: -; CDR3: CASTADISGNTIYF; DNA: TGCGCCAGCACCGCGGACATCTCTGGAAACACCATATATTTT